This entry lists 17 T cell receptor beta chains sequenced from one sample in a study of control samples from healthy donors and cancer patients. Sequenced by immunoSEQ multiplex PCR; TCRdb stores in-frame clones only, minus some. The repertoire has 150,000 or so clones, 93% of them found once; the top ten carry over 2%. Sequencing was performed on blood. Receptors originate from a man in his forties or fifties in good health.

In regard to this clone: Germline and junction disagree at one end, which may indicate a read error. V and J are TRBV14 and TRBJ1-2; D is unresolved. Looked up from germline, CDR1 is SGHDN and CDR2 is FVKESK. This CDR3 region has 15 residues. The CDR3: CTSSQDEIRFYGYTF. The CDR3 nucleotides read TGTACCAGCAGCCAAGATGAAATCAGGTTCTATGGCTACACCTTC.

The chain recombines TRBV5-1 with TRBJ1-1, with 8 bases identical to TRBD1. The germline V gene has CDR1 SGHRS and CDR2 YFSETQ. The CDR3 covers 16 residues. Trimming removed 1 base from V and 6 bases from J; junction bases left unmatched: 11. DNA for the CDR3: TGCGCCAGCAGCTTGTCGTCAGGGGGCGCAGATCCTGAAGCTTTCTTT. Amino acids: CASSLSSGGADPEAFF.

The V gene is TRBV18, the J gene TRBJ2-7, with 7 bases fitting TRBD1. CDR3 length: 12 residues. With V trimmed by 4 bases and J by 6 bases, 3 bases remained unmatched. Germline assignment: CDR1 KGHSH and CDR2 LQKENI. In nucleotides, the CDR3 is TGTGCCAGCTCACTACGACAGGGCGAGCAGTACTTC. Its protein product is CASSLRQGEQYF.

CDR3 bases: TGTGCCAGCAGCTTAGGAGCATATAGCAATCAGCCCCAGCATTTT. It is translated as CASSLGAYSNQPQHF. This chain connects TRBV7-2 to TRBJ1-5; D is ambiguous. Germline CDR1 is SGHTA and CDR2 is FQGNSA. The CDR3 covers 15 residues. The V gene lost 1 base and the J gene lost 0 bases, with 7 bases spanning the gap. The entire variable domain, with the rest obtained from reference TRBV7-2 and TRBJ1-5, is as follows: GAGVSQSPSNKVTEKGKDVELRCDPISGHTALYWYRQSLGQGLEFLIYFQGNSAPDKSGLPSDRFSAERTGGSVSTLTIQRTQQEDSAVYLCASSLGAYSNQPQHFGDGTRLSIL.

As to this clone: The same CDR3 can be traced to other DNA sequences in this sample. The chain employs TRBV5-1 and TRBJ1-1; tentative D call: TRBD1 (6 bases). The germline V gene encodes CDR1 SGHRS and CDR2 YFSETQ. Trimming cost V 4 bases and J 1 base, with 11 bases left between them. The CDR3 runs 14 residues. The CDR3: CASSLEGGNTEAFF. CDR3 in DNA: TGCGCCAGCAGCCTGGAAGGGGGGAACACTGAAGCTTTCTTT.

J is TRBJ2-5 and V is TRBV4-2; unclear D gene. Germline CDR1 reads LGHNA; CDR2 reads YNFKEQ. Trimming shortened V by 0 bases and J by 4 bases, and 9 bases separated the two germline ends. The CDR3 has 14 residues. CDR3 in DNA: TGTGCCAGCAGCCAAGATGGCTGGGCAGAGACCCAGTACTTC. It codes for CASSQDGWAETQYF.

The rearrangement links TRBV5-4 to TRBJ1-6; 8 bases line up with TRBD1. Germline V gene data show CDR1 as SGHNT and CDR2 as YYREEE (reference sequence). J lost 7 bases, V lost 0 bases, and 3 bases had no gene match. The CDR3 length is 15 residues. CDR3 region: CASSLGDRSNSPLHF. The CDR3 DNA reads TGTGCCAGCAGCTTGGGGGACAGGTCGAATTCACCCCTCCACTTT.

The genes are TRBV5-1 and TRBJ1-3, with D tentatively TRBD1 (6 bases). Germline-derived CDR1 and CDR2 are SGHRS and YFSETQ. V dropped 4 bases and J dropped 0 bases, with 17 bases sitting between them. CDR3 length: 17 residues. The CDR3 sequence is CASSMSSTGASGNTIYF. The CDR3 DNA follows: TGCGCCAGCAGCATGTCCTCCACGGGGGCCTCTGGAAACACCATATATTTT.

This clone was seen just once. V and J are TRBV27 and TRBJ2-2; 7 bases match TRBD1. Losses at the gene ends were 7 bases for V and 6 bases for J; bases not matched to a gene: 8. Germline CDR1 MNHEY, CDR2 SMNVEV (reference sequence). This CDR3 is built from 14 residues. The CDR3 is CASTRTGAPGELFF. The CDR3 bases are TGTGCCAGCACCCGAACAGGGGCTCCCGGGGAGCTGTTTTTT.

CDR3 region: CASSLEGEPGQGAYEQYF. The CDR3 DNA is TGTGCCAGCAGTTTAGAGGGGGAGCCGGGACAGGGGGCCTACGAGCAGTACTTC. The chain couples TRBV28 to TRBJ2-7; TRBD1 matches at 11 bases. The CDR3 has 18 residues. In germline, CDR1 is MDHEN, CDR2 SYDVKM. Germline trimming cut 2 bases from V and 2 bases from J; bases unmatched to any gene: 11.

The V and J genes are TRBV25-1 and TRBJ1-4; 7 nucleotides match TRBD1. The V segment lost 9 bases and the J segment 1 base; nucleotides outside the gene matches: 5. Per the germline V gene, CDR1 is MGHDK and CDR2 is SYGVNS. This CDR3 is built from 14 residues. CDR3 in DNA: TGTGCCAGTTCCCAGGGGGAAACTAATGAAAAACTGTTTTTT. Translation gives CASSQGETNEKLFF.

In DNA, the CDR3 is TGTGCCAGCAGCGTAGGGAATACTCAAGAGACCCAGTACTTC. The encoded protein is CASSVGNTQETQYF. V is TRBV9 and J is TRBJ2-5; D call uncertain. The CDR3 length is 14 residues. Trimming left V 0 bases short and J 2 bases short, with 8 bases between. Germline CDR1 SGDLS, CDR2 YYNGEE.

Details on this clone: Other DNA sequences in this sample translate to the same CDR3. CDR3 nucleotide sequence: TGTGCCAGCTCACCCACAGGGGGCAATCAGCCCCAGCATTTT. As protein: CASSPTGGNQPQHF. The chain couples TRBV18 to TRBJ1-5; 7 bases are shared with TRBD1. The V segment lost 3 bases and the J segment 2 bases; nucleotides outside the gene matches: 1. Per germline, CDR1 KGHSH and CDR2 LQKENI. The CDR3 is 14 residues long.

The chain joins TRBV14 to TRBJ2-5; a possible D gene is TRBD2 (5 bases). The length of the CDR3 is 15 residues. The ends were cut back, 0 bases at V and 4 bases at J, with 12 bases in the middle. Per germline, CDR1 SGHDN and CDR2 FVKESK. The CDR3 region has the DNA TGTGCCAGCAGCCAAGATGGGAGTCGAAGAGAGACCCAGTACTTC. Protein: CASSQDGSRRETQYF.

This chain connects TRBV9 to TRBJ1-2; 11 bases align to TRBD1. The V gene end was trimmed by 3 bases and the J gene end by 7 bases; junction bases not matched to a gene: 8. The CDR3 runs to 15 residues. Per germline, CDR1 SGDLS and CDR2 YYNGEE. This CDR3 reads CASSAPGTGGRGYTF. The CDR3 DNA reads as TGTGCCAGCAGCGCTCCCGGGACAGGGGGTCGTGGCTACACCTTC. Full variable domain (missing parts from reference TRBV9 and TRBJ1-2): DSGVTQTPKHLITATGQRVTLRCSPRSGDLSVYWYQQSLDQGLQFLIQYYNGEERAKGNILERFSAQQFPDLHSELNLSSLELGDSALYFCASSAPGTGGRGYTFGSGTRLTVV.

The rearrangement links TRBV5-8 to TRBJ1-6; 7 bases match TRBD1. V gave up 1 base and J gave up 10 bases; unmatched junction bases: 5. Germline V CDR1 and CDR2: SGHTS, YDEGEE. This CDR3 has 14 amino acids. Written as DNA, the CDR3 is TGTGCCAGCAGCTTGAGGACAGGTGCCTCACCCCTCCACTTT. Its protein product is CASSLRTGASPLHF.

The chain is built from TRBV3-1 (or the pseudogene TRBV3-2) and TRBJ2-2, with D possibly being TRBD1 or TRBD2 (5 bases each). The germline gives CDR1 LGHDT, CDR2 YNNKEL (reference sequence). The CDR3 contains 15 residues. Trimming pared 4 bases from V and 5 bases from J, leaving 14 bases between. In DNA, the CDR3 is TGTGCCAGCAGCCTAAGAGGGGCAGGGACCGGGGAGCTGTTTTTT. Protein sequence: CASSLRGAGTGELFF.